This T cell receptor (beta chain) was sequenced for a study of T cells after yellow fever vaccination. Overall study findings and caveats: A weaker secondary response peaked on day 5, the primary on day 15. Only a minor proportion of clonotypes was detected across both CD4 and CD8 compartments.

J lost 9 bases, V lost 2 bases, and 8 bases had no gene match. Germline V gives CDR1 SGHTA, CDR2 FQGNSA. The CDR3 covers 15 residues. TCRdb passed the 5' RACE reads through MiXCR, listing each CDR3 protein once. The table has around 320,000 distinct CDR3 sequences, about 10% seen once. Turning to this clonotype: Its antigen is currently unknown.

Sample: CD4+ T cells sorted from PBMCs, taken 45 days after the yellow fever booster vaccination. The source of this sequence is a man aged 18 to 30 who received the YFV17D yellow fever vaccine. The V and J genes are TRBV7-2 and TRBJ2-3, with 10 bases aligning to TRBD2. CDR3 in amino acids: CASSLSLERGGTQYF. The CDR3 nucleotides read TGTGCCAGCAGCTTATCCCTCGAGCGGGGGGGCACGCAGTATTTT.